A selection of T cell receptor beta chains follows, all from one sample in a study of CD8 T cells in Susac syndrome. TCRdb re-called the immunoSEQ multiplex PCR reads through MiXCR, storing one row per CDR3 protein. The data show 150,000 to 200,000 distinct CDR3 sequences, 90% to 95% seen once. The specimen sequenced was CD4+ T cells from PBMCs. Receptor source: a human donor with Susac syndrome. Both conserved end residues are part of each CDR3. The D gene is left open where the match is weak. The size entry is marked missing in some rows and otherwise reads once, few, many or a size class.

CDR3 protein | CDR3 DNA | J gene | V gene | D gene | clone size
CASSPRGGTDWSGNTIYF | TGTGCCAGCAGCCCTAGGGGTGGGACAGATTGGTCTGGAAACACCATATATTTT | TRBJ1-3 | TRBV7-9 | TRBD1 | .
CASSQGQGRIQYF | TGCGCCAGCAGCCAGGGACAGGGGCGCATTCAGTACTTC | TRBJ2-4 | TRBV5-1 | TRBD1 | .
CASSLRDTRNTEAFF | TGTGCCAGCAGTTTACGGGACACAAGGAACACTGAAGCTTTCTTT | TRBJ1-1 | TRBV12-3/TRBV12-4 | . | .
CASSIDQRTGGNQPQHF | TGTGCCAGTAGTATAGATCAACGGACAGGGGGCAATCAGCCCCAGCATTTT | TRBJ1-5 | TRBV19 | TRBD1 | .
CAWTGGGGLRIAF | TGTGCCTGGACGGGGGGAGGGGGGCTTCGCATCGCCTTC | TRBJ1-2 | TRBV30 | . | .
CSARTQGAEAFF | TGCAGTGCTAGAACACAGGGGGCTGAAGCTTTCTTT | TRBJ1-1 | TRBV20-1 | TRBD1 | .
CSALIGTDNQPQHF | TGCAGTGCACTAATTGGGACAGACAATCAGCCCCAGCATTTT | TRBJ1-5 | TRBV20-1 | TRBD1 | .
CSARVLSGSSYNEQFF | TGCAGTGCTAGAGTCCTTAGCGGGAGTTCCTACAATGAGCAGTTCTTC | TRBJ2-1 | TRBV20-1 | TRBD2 | once
CASRVGQGYQPQHF | TGTGCCAGCAGAGTAGGACAGGGGTATCAGCCCCAGCATTTT | TRBJ1-5 | TRBV2 | TRBD1 | .
CASSTATGANQPQHF | TGTGCCAGTAGTACCGCGACAGGGGCGAATCAGCCCCAGCATTTT | TRBJ1-5 | TRBV19 | TRBD1 | .
CASRLSTSGRNNEQFF | TGTGCCAGTAGACTCTCGACTAGCGGGCGAAACAATGAGCAGTTCTTC | TRBJ2-1 | TRBV19 | TRBD2 | .
CASRQGGYEQYF | TGTGCCAGCCGGCAGGGAGGCTACGAGCAGTACTTC | TRBJ2-7 | TRBV28 | . | once
CASSQELYGYTF | TGTGCCAGCAGCCAAGAACTCTATGGCTACACCTTC | TRBJ1-2 | TRBV3-1 | . | .
CASSFRYPGFQPQHF | TGCGCCAGCAGCTTTCGATACCCGGGGTTTCAGCCCCAGCATTTT | TRBJ1-5 | TRBV5-1 | . | .
CASSNPLSFEQFF | TGTGCCAGCAGCAACCCGCTGTCCTTCGAGCAGTTCTTC | TRBJ2-1 | TRBV6-2/TRBV6-3 | . | .
CASSTGTANTEAFF | TGTGCCAGCAGTACCGGGACAGCAAACACTGAAGCTTTCTTT | TRBJ1-1 | TRBV5-5 | TRBD1 | .
CASSFQGGNQPQHF | TGTGCCAGCAGTTTCCAGGGAGGGAATCAGCCCCAGCATTTT | TRBJ1-5 | TRBV12-3/TRBV12-4 | . | .
CASRGIGTDTQYF | TGTGCCAGCAGGGGTATTGGTACAGATACGCAGTATTTT | TRBJ2-3 | TRBV14 | . | .
CASSHVLPSGGIAKNIQYF | TGTGCCAGCAGCCACGTCTTGCCTAGCGGGGGTATAGCCAAAAACATTCAGTACTTC | TRBJ2-4 | TRBV3-1 | TRBD2 | .
CASRLLVEGQETQYF | TGTGCCAGCAGGCTCCTGGTGGAGGGGCAAGAGACCCAGTACTTC | TRBJ2-5 | TRBV6-5 | . | .
CASSLDSAVGMAYGYTF | TGCGCCAGCAGCTTGGATTCGGCAGTAGGGATGGCCTATGGCTACACCTTC | TRBJ1-2 | TRBV5-1 | . | .
CASSLRQPSYEQYF | TGTGCCAGCTCACTAAGACAGCCAAGCTACGAGCAGTACTTC | TRBJ2-7 | TRBV18 | . | .
CASSLVAGTEAFF | TGTGCCAGCAGTTTAGTGGCGGGGACTGAAGCTTTCTTT | TRBJ1-1 | TRBV12-3/TRBV12-4 | . | .
CASSLEAEYEQYF | TGCGCCAGCAGCTTGGAGGCCGAATACGAGCAGTACTTC | TRBJ2-7 | TRBV5-1 | . | few
CSGMGSAYGYTF | TGCAGCGGGATGGGTTCAGCTTATGGCTACACCTTC | TRBJ1-2 | TRBV29-1 | . | .
CASSVDRDGQPQHF | TGCGCCAGCAGTGTGGACAGGGACGGTCAGCCCCAGCATTTT | TRBJ1-5 | TRBV10-2 | TRBD1 | .
CASSTEETQYF | TGCGCCAGCAGCACAGAAGAGACCCAGTACTTC | TRBJ2-5 | TRBV5-1 | . | .
CSVAIGGGEYF | TGCAGCGTTGCTATAGGGGGTGGGGAGTACTTC | TRBJ2-7 | TRBV29-1 | . | once
CASSFTVQGTDTQYF | TGTGCCAGCAGTTTCACCGTCCAAGGCACAGATACGCAGTATTTT | TRBJ2-3 | TRBV12-3/TRBV12-4 | . | .
CASSVDRGADTQYF | TGCGCCAGCAGCGTGGACAGGGGTGCAGATACGCAGTATTTT | TRBJ2-3 | TRBV5-1 | TRBD1 | .
CASSPSPGGETQYF | TGTGCCAGCTCACCATCCCCCGGAGGGGAGACCCAGTACTTC | TRBJ2-5 | TRBV18 | . | .
CASTSGTGDNYGYTF | TGTGCCAGCACCTCCGGGACAGGGGATAACTATGGCTACACCTTC | TRBJ1-2 | TRBV12-3/TRBV12-4 | TRBD1 | .
CASSLAQGAAGYTF | TGTGCCAGCAGTTTAGCGCAGGGGGCGGCTGGCTACACCTTC | TRBJ1-2 | TRBV12-3/TRBV12-4 | TRBD1 | .
CAWSPGTASNQPQHF | TGTGCCTGGAGTCCCGGGACAGCAAGCAATCAGCCCCAGCATTTT | TRBJ1-5 | TRBV30 | TRBD1 | .
CASTGGIWNEQYF | TGTGCCAGCACCGGTGGTATTTGGAACGAGCAGTACTTC | TRBJ2-7 | TRBV5-6 | . | .
CSARSGGLAPGELFF | TGCAGTGCTAGATCTGGGGGACTAGCTCCCGGGGAGCTGTTTTTT | TRBJ2-2 | TRBV20-1 | TRBD2 | .
CASSYGTGLETQYF | TGTGCCAGCAGTTATGGGACAGGGCTGGAGACCCAGTACTTC | TRBJ2-5 | TRBV5-4 | TRBD1 | once
CASSSRDRAGRGFF | TGTGCCAGCAGTTCTCGGGACAGGGCGGGGAGGGGGTTCTTC | TRBJ2-1 | TRBV27 | TRBD1 | .